A selection of T cell receptor beta chains follows, all from one sample in a study of T cell responses to AZD1222 COVID-19 vaccine. Generated by immunoSEQ multiplex PCR, the TCRdb table keeps only in-frame clones and is missing some. In the table there are 90,000 to 150,000 clones, approximately 84% of which are singletons. This material consisted of peripheral blood, taken on day 0 of AZD1222 vaccination. All receptors come from an adult in good health. Each CDR3 is given with its conserved first and last residue. D genes are given only for firm matches. Not all rows give a size; the values are once, few, many and, for expanded clones, a class.

DNA: TGTGCCAGCAGCGTAGTTGGCGGGGGGTACAATGAGCAGTTCTTC
CDR3: CASSVVGGGYNEQFF
J: TRBJ2-1
size: NA
D: TRBD2
V: TRBV9

DNA: TGTGCCATCAGGCCAAACCCTGGGGCCCGACCTCACTCCGAGCAGTACTTC
CDR3: CAIRPNPGARPHSEQYF
J: TRBJ2-7
size: NA
D: NA
V: TRBV10-3

DNA: TGTGCCAGCAGTTTAATCGGGGCCTATGGGGCCAACGTCCTGACTTTC
CDR3: CASSLIGAYGANVLTF
J: TRBJ2-6
size: NA
D: NA
V: TRBV28

DNA: TGTGCCAGCAGTGCCGGGGGACTAGCTGGGACGGAGCAGTTCTTC
CDR3: CASSAGGLAGTEQFF
J: TRBJ2-1
size: once
D: TRBD2
V: TRBV27

DNA: TGTGCCAGCAGTGAGGAGCACGTTTCCAGGACCCAGTACTTC
CDR3: CASSEEHVSRTQYF
J: TRBJ2-5
size: NA
D: NA
V: TRBV2

DNA: TGTGCCAGCAGTGGACCCCCAGGGACCCAGTACTTC
CDR3: CASSGPPGTQYF
J: TRBJ2-5
size: NA
D: NA
V: TRBV12-3/TRBV12-4

DNA: TGTGCCTGGAGTCCCGGGGGGCGGACCTCCTACAATGAGCAGTTCTTC
CDR3: CAWSPGGRTSYNEQFF
J: TRBJ2-1
size: NA
D: NA
V: TRBV30

DNA: TGTGCCAGCAGCCTCGCCCGTATTTACAATGAGCAGTTCTTC
CDR3: CASSLARIYNEQFF
J: TRBJ2-1
size: NA
D: NA
V: TRBV28

DNA: TGTGCCAGCAGCTTAGAACTCGCGGGAGTTGGCACCGGGGAGCTGTTTTTT
CDR3: CASSLELAGVGTGELFF
J: TRBJ2-2
size: NA
D: TRBD2
V: TRBV7-2

DNA: TGTGCCAGCAGCGTAACTAGCGGGATCGGCGGGGAGCTGTTTTTT
CDR3: CASSVTSGIGGELFF
J: TRBJ2-2
size: NA
D: TRBD2
V: TRBV5-4

DNA: TGTGCCAGCAGTTTATCCTGGACAGGGGCCTCCTACGAGCAGTACTTC
CDR3: CASSLSWTGASYEQYF
J: TRBJ2-7
size: NA
D: TRBD1
V: TRBV27

DNA: TGTGCCAGCACCGAGGTCGGGTCGAAGAAAGCTTTCTTT
CDR3: CASTEVGSKKAFF
J: TRBJ1-1
size: NA
D: NA
V: TRBV11-2

DNA: TGCGCCAGCAGCCTAAGCGAGCGGGAGTGGGAGACCCAGTACTTC
CDR3: CASSLSEREWETQYF
J: TRBJ2-5
size: NA
D: TRBD2
V: TRBV4-1

DNA: TGTGCCAGCATCTTAGAGGGGAACAATGAAAAACTGTTTTTT
CDR3: CASILEGNNEKLFF
J: TRBJ1-4
size: NA
D: NA
V: TRBV5-8

DNA: TGTGCCAGCAGCCCACCCGGGGAGCTGTTTTTT
CDR3: CASSPPGELFF
J: TRBJ2-2
size: once
D: NA
V: TRBV12-3/TRBV12-4

DNA: TGTGCCAGCAGTGAAGCCTGGCGAGGGAACTATGGCTACACCTTC
CDR3: CASSEAWRGNYGYTF
J: TRBJ1-2
size: NA
D: NA
V: TRBV6-1

DNA: TGTGCCAGCAGCGTACTAGCGGGGAGTTCAGATACGCAGTATTTT
CDR3: CASSVLAGSSDTQYF
J: TRBJ2-3
size: few
D: TRBD2
V: TRBV9

DNA: TGTGCCAGTAGTAACAGCGATCAAGAGACCCAGTACTTC
CDR3: CASSNSDQETQYF
J: TRBJ2-5
size: NA
D: NA
V: TRBV19

DNA: TGTGCCAGCAGCCCATACGGGGGGGAACCAACTAATGAAAAACTGTTTTTT
CDR3: CASSPYGGEPTNEKLFF
J: TRBJ1-4
size: NA
D: NA
V: TRBV3-1/TRBV3-2

DNA: TGTGCCAGTAATCTCAGGGAAGACTATGGCTACACCTTC
CDR3: CASNLREDYGYTF
J: TRBJ1-2
size: NA
D: NA
V: TRBV19

DNA: TGTGCCAGTAGTATAGTTATAGATCAGCCCCAGCATTTT
CDR3: CASSIVIDQPQHF
J: TRBJ1-5
size: NA
D: NA
V: TRBV19

DNA: TGTGCCAGCAGCCGGGTCTATAATAACTATGGCTACACCTTC
CDR3: CASSRVYNNYGYTF
J: TRBJ1-2
size: NA
D: NA
V: TRBV28

DNA: TGCAGCGTTGAGGGGGGAGGGAAAAACTATGGCTACACCTTC
CDR3: CSVEGGGKNYGYTF
J: TRBJ1-2
size: NA
D: NA
V: TRBV29-1

DNA: TGTGCCAGTAGGTCGGCCCAGGGGGCCGGGTATACGTTCTTT
CDR3: CASRSAQGAGYTFF
J: TRBJ1-1
size: NA
D: TRBD1
V: TRBV28

DNA: TGTGCCAGCAGCCAAGGGGGAATTAGAGAAGCTTTCTTT
CDR3: CASSQGGIREAFF
J: TRBJ1-1
size: NA
D: NA
V: TRBV3-1/TRBV3-2

DNA: TGTGCCAGCAGCTGGGTGGGAGGTCAGCCCCAGCATTTT
CDR3: CASSWVGGQPQHF
J: TRBJ1-5
size: NA
D: NA
V: TRBV28

DNA: TGTGCCAGCAGCTCGGACAGGACTAATGAAAAACTGTTTTTT
CDR3: CASSSDRTNEKLFF
J: TRBJ1-4
size: NA
D: TRBD1
V: TRBV5-6